This entry lists 19 T cell receptor beta chains sequenced from one sample in a study of OX40 agonist ivuxolimab in advanced cancers. The protocol was immunoSEQ multiplex PCR, while the TCRdb copy is restricted to in-frame clones and leaves out a portion. The sample holds some 62,000 clones, approximately 84% seen once. Material: CD4+ or CD8+ T cells sorted from blood, obtained in a trial of the OX40 agonist ivuxolimab. These receptors originate from an adult with an advanced solid tumor such as melanoma, head and neck, liver or kidney cancer.

The gene calls are TRBV5-1 and TRBJ1-2, with TRBD1 identical over 8 bases. Per the germline V gene, CDR1 is SGHRS and CDR2 is YFSETQ. V dropped 0 bases and J dropped 3; count of bases not matched to a gene: 1. The CDR3 spans 14 residues. This CDR3 reads CASSLAGGDYGYTF. CDR3 bases: TGCGCCAGCAGCTTGGCAGGGGGCGACTATGGCTACACCTTC.

This chain joins TRBV9 and TRBJ1-2; TRBD1 agrees at 10 bases. The CDR3 is 14 amino acids. V gave up 4 bases and J gave up 5 bases; unmatched junction bases: 5. Germline assignment: CDR1 SGDLS and CDR2 YYNGEE. The CDR3 spells CASSPGGQGYGYTF. In DNA form, the CDR3 reads TGTGCCAGCAGCCCAGGGGGACAGGGGTATGGCTACACCTTC.

CDR3 nucleotide sequence: TGTGCCAGCAGCTTGGAGACAGGGTGGACCGGGGAGCTGTTTTTT. Translated: CASSLETGWTGELFF. V and J are TRBV5-4 and TRBJ2-2; 7 bases match TRBD1. Germline V gene data show CDR1 as SGHNT and CDR2 as YYREEE (reference sequence). The CDR3 is 15 amino acids. Trimming removed 0 bases from V and 5 bases from J; junction bases left unmatched: 4.

V and J are TRBV6-5 and TRBJ2-7; D perhaps matches TRBD1 (6 bases). The V end lost 7 bases, the J end lost 0 bases, and 13 bases lay between the germline ends. The CDR3 sequence is 14 residues long. CDR1 MNHEY and CDR2 SVGAGI come from the germline V gene. The CDR3 DNA sequence: TGTGCCAGCATAAGGACAGTTAACTCCTACGAGCAGTACTTC. This gives the protein CASIRTVNSYEQYF.

The genes are TRBV9 and TRBJ2-2; D is uncertain. The CDR3 runs to 12 residues. Germline V gene sequence: CDR1 SGDLS, CDR2 YYNGEE. The V and J ends lost 2 bases and 4 bases respectively, with 3 bases between them. Here the CDR3 reads CASSVRTGELFF. The CDR3 nucleotides read TGTGCCAGCAGCGTGCGCACCGGGGAGCTGTTTTTT.

CDR3 bases: TGTGCCAGCAGTTTATGGGGGGGCGGCGGGGAGAACTACGAGCAGTACTTC. This gives the protein CASSLWGGGGENYEQYF. The rearrangement joins TRBV28 to TRBJ2-7; D tentatively fits TRBD1 or TRBD2 (6 bases each). This CDR3 has 17 amino acids. V dropped 0 bases and J dropped 3 bases, with 18 bases sitting between them. Germline-derived CDR1 and CDR2 are MDHEN and SYDVKM.

The chain links TRBV6-5 to TRBJ2-5; tentative D call: TRBD2 (6 bases). Trimming cost V 5 bases and J 5 bases, with 15 bases left between them. The CDR3 loop spans 14 amino acids. Germline V gene lookup returns CDR1 MNHEY and CDR2 SVGAGI. Written as DNA, the CDR3 is TGTGCCAGCAGTGGCGGGGCGACTGGGGAGACCCAGTACTTC. It is translated as CASSGGATGETQYF.

The CDR3 here is CASSILGPLHPQHF. CDR3 coding DNA: TGTGCCAGCAGCATTCTGGGCCCTCTACACCCCCAGCATTTT. This chain links TRBV9 with TRBJ1-5, with D hard to call. The germline V and J ends were trimmed by 4 bases and 10 bases, with 18 bases remaining between them. CDR1 SGDLS and CDR2 YYNGEE come from the germline V gene. This CDR3 comprises 14 residues.

This chain uses TRBV7-2 with TRBJ1-2; D unresolved. The CDR3 is 13 residues long. With 5 bases removed from V and 7 bases from J, the gap between germline ends came to 14 bases. Germline assignment: CDR1 SGHTA and CDR2 FQGNSA. CDR3 region: CASSMDGLSGYTF. DNA for the CDR3: TGTGCCAGCAGCATGGACGGTTTATCTGGCTACACCTTC.

This clone showed up just a few times. V usage is TRBV14 and J usage is TRBJ2-1; D unresolved. This CDR3 comprises 15 residues. The germline V and J ends were trimmed by 4 bases and 0 bases, with 10 bases remaining between them. In germline, CDR1 is SGHDN, CDR2 FVKESK. The DNA of the CDR3 is TGTGCCAGCAGCCGTGACTTGAGCTCCTACAATGAGCAGTTCTTC. This sequence encodes CASSRDLSSYNEQFF.

This clone was found a few times. The rearrangement uses TRBV6-5 and TRBJ1-5; D is undetermined. The V gene's germline CDR1 is MNHEY and CDR2 SVGAGI. The ends were cut back, 4 bases at V and 10 bases at J, with 20 bases in the middle. The CDR3 covers 15 residues. The CDR3 DNA reads TGTGCCAGCAGTTTACACCGGGGTCCGGATTCCCCCCAGCATTTT. Translating it yields CASSLHRGPDSPQHF.

The V call is TRBV2, the J call TRBJ1-6; no reliable D call. Trimming removed 7 bases from V and 8 bases from J, with 12 bases in between. The V gene's germline CDR1 is SNHLY and CDR2 FYNNEI. The length of the CDR3 is 13 residues. CDR3 DNA: TGTGCCAGCAATCGGCCCCGGGATTCACCCCTCCACTTT. This codes for CASNRPRDSPLHF. Looking up the rest from reference TRBV2 and TRBJ1-6 gives the full variable domain: EPEVTQTPSHQVTQMGQEVILRCVPISNHLYFYWYRQILGQKVEFLVSFYNNEISEKSEIFDDQFSVERPDGSNFTLKIRSTKLEDSAMYFCASNRPRDSPLHFGNGTRLTVT.

The chain uses TRBV4-1 and TRBJ1-1; tentatively, D is TRBD1 (6 bases). V was trimmed by 2 bases and J by 1 base, leaving 11 bases between them. The germline gives CDR1 MGHRA, CDR2 YSYEKL. The CDR3 runs to 15 residues. The DNA of the CDR3 is TGCGCCAGCAGCCAAATCACAGGGCAGAACACTGAAGCTTTCTTT. This sequence encodes CASSQITGQNTEAFF.

V usage is TRBV19 and J usage is TRBJ1-1, with D unclear. Trimming pared 3 bases from V and 0 bases from J, leaving 5 bases between. The CDR3 has 13 residues. CDR1 is LNHDA and CDR2 is SQIVND in the germline V gene (reference sequence). CDR3 amino acids: CASSMRLNTEAFF. In nucleotides, the CDR3 is TGTGCCAGTAGTATGAGGCTGAACACTGAAGCTTTCTTT. Variable domain in full (rest from reference TRBV19 and TRBJ1-1): DGGITQSPKYLFRKEGQNVTLSCEQNLNHDAMYWYRQDPGQGLRLIYYSQIVNDFQKGDIAEGYSVSREKKESFPLTVTSAQKNPTAFYLCASSMRLNTEAFFGQGTRLTVV.

The V gene is TRBV7-3, the J gene TRBJ2-1; 8 bases fit TRBD2. J lost 2 bases, V lost 5 bases, and 5 bases had no gene match. The V gene's germline CDR1 is SGHTA and CDR2 FQGTGA. This CDR3 has 15 residues. CDR3 sequence: CASSISGETYNEQFF. The CDR3 coding sequence is TGTGCCAGCAGCATTAGCGGGGAAACCTACAATGAGCAGTTCTTC. The full variable domain, completed using reference TRBV7-3 and TRBJ2-1, is GAGVSQTPSNKVTEKGKYVELRCDPISGHTALYWYRQSLGQGPEFLIYFQGTGAADDSGLPNDRFFAVRPEGSVSTLKIQRTERGDSAVYLCASSISGETYNEQFFGPGTRLTVL.

This chain connects TRBV5-5 to TRBJ2-7; 9 positions match TRBD1. Germline V gene lookup returns CDR1 SGHKS and CDR2 YYEKEE (reference sequence). After removal of 5 bases from V and 6 bases from J, the junction contained 6 bases not matched to a gene. CDR3 length equals 13 residues. This chain's CDR3 is CASSSGTGPEQYF. CDR3 coding DNA: TGTGCCAGCAGTTCCGGGACAGGGCCCGAGCAGTACTTC.

The DNA of the CDR3 is TGTGCCAGCAGCCCGGGACTAGCGGGAGTATTGGAGACCCAGTACTTC. This codes for CASSPGLAGVLETQYF. The rearrangement links TRBV5-4 to TRBJ2-5; 14 bases map to TRBD2. The V segment lost 4 bases and the J segment 5 bases; nucleotides outside the gene matches: 7. Per the germline V gene, CDR1 is SGHNT and CDR2 is YYREEE (reference sequence). The CDR3 runs 16 residues.

The V gene is TRBV5-4, the J gene TRBJ2-3; D uncertain. The CDR3 runs to 15 residues. Germline V gene lookup returns CDR1 SGHNT and CDR2 YYREEE (reference sequence). The V gene lost 6 bases and the J gene lost 6 bases, with 20 bases spanning the gap. Here the CDR3 DNA reads TGTGCCAGCACCTTATCGCCCAGGACGAGGGATACGCAGTATTTT. It is translated as CASTLSPRTRDTQYF. The variable domain in full, with the rest retrieved from reference TRBV5-4 and TRBJ2-3, is ETGVTQSPTHLIKTRGQQVTLRCSSQSGHNTVSWYQQALGQGPQFIFQYYREEENGRGNFPPRFSGLQFPNYSSELNVNALELDDSALYLCASTLSPRTRDTQYFGPGTRLTVL.

This chain links TRBV5-1 with TRBJ2-2; TRBD1 matches at 8 bases. The trim removed 0 bases at V and 6 bases at J, leaving 13 bases unmatched. Germline V CDR1 and CDR2: SGHRS, YFSETQ. This CDR3 is built from 18 residues. DNA of the CDR3: TGCGCCAGCAGCTTGGAGGCAGGGGGCGGTCGGATCGCCGGGGAGCTGTTTTTT. It is translated as CASSLEAGGGRIAGELFF.